The 13 T cell receptor beta chains below all came from one sample that was sequenced in a study of CD8 T cells in ankylosing spondylitis. Whole-study findings and limits: A TCR beta motif of eight highly homologous variants appeared characteristic of ankylosing spondylitis blood.

Antigens of these TCRs are unknown. TCRdb reanalysed the 5' RACE reads using MiXCR and keeps one entry per CDR3 protein. The table shows around 540,000 distinct CDR3 sequences, with 9.5% to 15% occurring only once. The sequenced sample was blood, either unsorted or a sorted T cell fraction (not recorded which). These receptors all stem from a male donor with ankylosing spondylitis.

The chain joins TRBV7-7 to TRBJ2-5; D not resolved. Germline values: CDR1 SSHAT, CDR2 FNYEAQ (reference sequence). V gave up 1 base and J gave up 4 bases, with 13 bases separating them. The CDR3 has 15 amino acids. CDR3 protein: CASSLEVAGSETQYF. The CDR3 nucleotides are TGTGCCAGCAGCTTAGAAGTAGCCGGATCAGAGACCCAGTACTTC.

J is TRBJ2-5 and V is TRBV5-1, with 8 nucleotides matching TRBD2. Trimming took 0 bases from V and 5 from J; bases not matched to a gene: 6. This CDR3 has 15 amino acids. Germline CDR1 is SGHRS and CDR2 is YFSETQ. The CDR3, as DNA: TGCGCCAGCAGCTTGGGCAGCGGGAGTTGGGAGACCCAGTACTTC. Amino acid sequence: CASSLGSGSWETQYF.

This clonotype was recorded at least ten times. The chain carries TRBV3-1 and TRBJ1-2, with D uncertain. The V and J ends lost 0 bases and 6 bases respectively, with 8 bases between them. Germline CDR1 is LGHDT and CDR2 is YNNKEL (reference sequence). The CDR3 totals 13 residues. The CDR3 region is CASSQERRNGYTF. The CDR3 region has the DNA TGTGCCAGCAGCCAAGAACGAAGGAATGGCTACACCTTC. Drawing the rest from reference TRBV3-1 and TRBJ1-2, the complete variable domain is DTAVSQTPKYLVTQMGNDKSIKCEQNLGHDTMYWYKQDSKKFLKIMFSYNNKELIINETVPNRFSPKSPDKAHLNLHINSLELGDSAVYFCASSQERRNGYTFGSGTRLTVV.

This clonotype was picked up many times. This chain uses TRBV24-1 with TRBJ2-1; the D gene is possibly TRBD2 (5 bases). With 4 bases removed from V and 5 bases from J, the gap between germline ends came to 11 bases. This CDR3 has 14 residues. Germline CDR1 is KGHDR and CDR2 is SFDVKD. The CDR3 sequence: CATSEVSGNNEQFF. For the CDR3, the DNA is TGTGCCACCAGTGAGGTCAGCGGAAACAATGAGCAGTTCTTC.

This clonotype was detected only a few times. The chain has TRBV11-3 and TRBJ2-1, with 8 bases identical to TRBD2. The V gene end was trimmed by 5 bases and the J gene end by 8 bases; junction bases not matched to a gene: 14. This CDR3 comprises 16 residues. Germline CDR1 is SGHNT and CDR2 is YENEEA. The CDR3 bases are TGTGCCAGCAGCCCACCCGCCGAAGCGGGAGAGGATGAGCAGTTCTTC. Translating it yields CASSPPAEAGEDEQFF.

This clonotype was observed many times. V usage is TRBV5-1 and J usage is TRBJ1-4, with D tentatively TRBD1 (5 bases). The CDR3 runs 15 residues. Trimming shortened V by 0 bases and J by 8 bases, and 14 bases separated the two germline ends. CDR1 and CDR2 from the germline V gene are SGHRS and YFSETQ. Written as DNA, the CDR3 is TGCGCCAGCAGCTTGGCCGCAGGGAAGGAGGAAAAACTGTTTTTT. Protein sequence: CASSLAAGKEEKLFF.

The CDR3 here is CASGSVLDSLYEQYV. Written as DNA, the CDR3 is TGTGCCAGCGGGTCGGTCCTCGATTCGCTCTACGAGCAGTACGTC. The chain joins TRBV5-6 to TRBJ2-7, with D uncertain. Per germline, CDR1 SGHDT and CDR2 YYEEEE. The CDR3 has 15 residues. Deletions cut 7 bases from V and 3 bases from J, with 20 bases between.

The V and J genes are TRBV4-2 and TRBJ2-7; a weak D match, TRBD1 (6 bases). Germline CDR1 LGHNA, CDR2 YNFKEQ. This CDR3 is built from 15 residues. V was shortened by 0 bases and J by 2 bases, with 11 bases between the two germline ends. For the CDR3, the DNA is TGTGCCAGCAGCCAAGATCCCGGGACACCCTACGAGCAGTACTTC. Residues: CASSQDPGTPYEQYF.

This clonotype has just a few counts. CDR3 loop: CASSLVGQGESYGYTF. CDR3 nucleotide sequence: TGTGCCAGCAGCTTAGTCGGACAGGGGGAGTCCTATGGCTACACCTTC. The gene calls are TRBV11-2 and TRBJ1-2; TRBD1 matches 10 bases. The CDR3 consists of 16 residues. Germline V lookup: CDR1 SGHAT, CDR2 FQNNGV. Germline trimming cut 1 base from V and 4 bases from J; bases unmatched to any gene: 6. The full variable domain, rest sourced from reference TRBV11-2 and TRBJ1-2, is EAGVAQSPRYKIIEKRQSVAFWCNPISGHATLYWYQQILGQGPKLLIQFQNNGVVDDSQLPKDRFSAERLKGVDSTLKIQPAKLEDSAVYLCASSLVGQGESYGYTFGSGTRLTVV.

This chain connects TRBV7-2 to TRBJ1-4; no clear D gene. The CDR3 is 13 residues long. CDR1 is SGHTA and CDR2 is FQGNSA in the germline V gene. V dropped 3 bases and J dropped 5 bases, with 7 bases sitting between them. CDR3 bases: TGTGCCAGCAGCTTTCCGAAAAATGAAAAACTGTTTTTT. Protein product: CASSFPKNEKLFF. Full variable domain (rest looked up from reference TRBV7-2 and TRBJ1-4): GAGVSQSPSNKVTEKGKDVELRCDPISGHTALYWYRQSLGQGLEFLIYFQGNSAPDKSGLPSDRFSAERTGGSVSTLTIQRTQQEDSAVYLCASSFPKNEKLFFGSGTQLSVL.

This clonotype showed up just a few times. J is TRBJ2-3 and V is TRBV7-2, with D perhaps matching TRBD2 (5 bases). Germline V lookup: CDR1 SGHTA, CDR2 FQGNSA. V was shortened by 3 bases and J by 4 bases, with 8 bases between the two germline ends. CDR3 length: 13 residues. The chain's CDR3 is CASSLTTPDTQYF. As DNA, the CDR3 is TGTGCCAGCAGCTTGACTACCCCAGATACGCAGTATTTT.

This clonotype has a count of ten or more. At one of its ends the junction is not consistent with the germline gene, which may arise from a read error. V gene TRBV7-9 combines with J gene TRBJ2-1; 7 nucleotides match TRBD1. The CDR3 is made up of 12 amino acids. Per germline, CDR1 SEHNR and CDR2 FQNEAQ (reference sequence). As DNA, the CDR3 is TGTGCCAGCAGCTTATACAGCGCACAGGGGACCTTC. Its translation is CASSLYSAQGTF.

This clonotype occurred a few times. This chain connects TRBV11-3 to TRBJ2-5, with D possibly TRBD1 on 5 matching bases. This CDR3 region has 14 residues. Trimming pared 0 bases from V and 1 base from J, leaving 6 bases between. Germline CDR1 is SGHNT and CDR2 is YENEEA. The chain's CDR3 is CASSLEQGQETQYF. The CDR3 DNA is TGTGCCAGCAGCTTAGAGCAGGGCCAAGAGACCCAGTACTTC.